The 19 T cell receptor beta chains below come from one sample, sequenced in a study of response to subunit inactivated influenza vaccine. One entry per CDR3 protein results from TCRdb running MiXCR on the RT-PCR reads. The table lists approximately 700,000 distinct CDR3 sequences, 15% to 18% of them singletons. The specimen comprised PBMCs from blood, sampled roughly 12 days after vaccination. The origin of the receptors is a man over 45 who received an inactivated influenza vaccine.

The V gene is TRBV6-5, the J gene TRBJ1-2, with D possibly TRBD1 on 6 matching bases. The ends were cut back, 4 bases at V and 7 bases at J, with 16 bases in the middle. This CDR3 contains 14 residues. Germline CDR1 is MNHEY and CDR2 is SVGAGI. CDR3 sequence (DNA): TGTGCCAGCAGTTCAACAGGGTTAGCGGCTGGCTACACCTTC. Translation: CASSSTGLAAGYTF.

This clonotype was detected a few times. The chain carries TRBV4-2 and TRBJ2-7, with 7 positions matching TRBD1. After removal of 4 bases from V and 3 bases from J, the junction contained 9 bases not matched to a gene. This CDR3 has 15 amino acids. Germline CDR1 reads LGHNA; CDR2 reads YNFKEQ. CDR3 loop: CASSRIAGTDYEQYF. For the CDR3, the DNA is TGTGCCAGCAGCCGGATCGCCGGGACAGACTACGAGCAGTACTTC.

The V call is TRBV6-2 or TRBV6-3, the J call TRBJ2-7; maybe TRBD1 (5 bases). V lost 8 bases and J lost 5, with 13 bases in between. Germline V gives CDR1 MNHEY, CDR2 SVGEGT. The CDR3 totals 12 residues. This CDR3 is CASRLGVHEQYF. DNA of the CDR3: TGTGCCAGCCGATTAGGGGTCCACGAGCAGTACTTC.

The chain has TRBV6-2 or TRBV6-3 and TRBJ2-7; 7 positions agree with TRBD2. Looked up from germline, CDR1 is MNHEY and CDR2 is SVGEGT. V lost 7 bases to trimming and J lost 2 bases; unmatched junction nucleotides: 5. This CDR3 has 13 amino acids. The CDR3 bases are TGTGCCAGCATGGCAGGGAGGGCCTACGAGCAGTACTTC. This encodes CASMAGRAYEQYF.

In this sample, this clonotype turned up a few times. The chain uses TRBV11-2 and TRBJ1-1; a weak D match, TRBD1 (6 bases). Germline-derived CDR1 and CDR2 are SGHAT and FQNNGV. This CDR3 is 14 amino acids long. Deletions cut 4 bases from V and 1 base from J, with 10 bases between. CDR3 region: CASSWDTQNTEAFF. The CDR3 DNA sequence: TGTGCCAGCAGCTGGGACACACAGAACACTGAAGCTTTCTTT.

This clonotype came up a few times. This rearrangement joins TRBV29-1 to TRBJ2-3; tentatively, D is TRBD2 (6 bases). This CDR3 is built from 13 residues. In germline, CDR1 is SQVTM, CDR2 ANQGSEA. CDR3 protein: CGILGGTTDTQYF. The CDR3 DNA reads TGCGGGATATTGGGGGGTACCACAGATACGCAGTATTTT.

This chain connects TRBV20-1 to TRBJ2-7, with D perhaps matching TRBD1 or TRBD2 (5 bases each). The germline V and J ends were trimmed by 6 bases and 0 bases, with 15 bases remaining between them. The CDR3 has 14 residues. Germline V gene sequence: CDR1 DFQATT, CDR2 SNEGSKA (reference sequence). The CDR3 nucleotides are TGCAGTGCACCGGGACGCCTGAGCTCCTACGAGCAGTACTTC. This encodes CSAPGRLSSYEQYF.

This clonotype appeared a few times. The chain employs TRBV12-3 or TRBV12-4 and TRBJ2-1, with D unresolved. V shed 5 bases and J shed 6 bases, with 14 bases lying between them. The length of the CDR3 is 14 residues. The CDR3: CASSRVPGTNEQFF. The DNA for the CDR3 is TGTGCCAGCAGTAGGGTCCCGGGTACCAATGAGCAGTTCTTC.

The chain joins TRBV6-1 to TRBJ2-2; D is perhaps TRBD1 (5 bases). V lost 6 bases, J lost 1 base, and 9 bases lay in between. Germline CDR1 reads MNHNS; CDR2 reads SASEGT. This CDR3 contains 14 residues. This chain's CDR3 is CASRSQVNTGELFF. The CDR3 DNA sequence: TGTGCCAGCAGGTCACAGGTGAACACCGGGGAGCTGTTTTTT.

This clonotype was counted ten times or more. The chain links TRBV30 to TRBJ2-1, with D hard to call. V gave up 3 bases and J gave up 4 bases, with 10 bases separating them. This CDR3 has 13 residues. Germline V lookup: CDR1 GTSNPN, CDR2 SVGIG (reference sequence). The CDR3 bases are TGTGCCTGGAGACGTAAGGGATACAATGAGCAGTTCTTC. The encoded protein is CAWRRKGYNEQFF.

The chain's CDR3 is CAISRGQNYGYTF. The CDR3 bases are TGTGCCATCAGTAGAGGACAGAACTATGGCTACACCTTC. The V call is TRBV10-3, the J call TRBJ1-2; TRBD1 might be the D (6 bases). The V gene lost 5 bases and the J gene lost 2 bases, with 9 bases spanning the gap. Germline V gene lookup returns CDR1 ENHRY and CDR2 SYGVKD. The CDR3 sequence is 13 residues long.

The CDR3 sequence: CSVDLGSGRAEAFF. In nucleotides, the CDR3 is TGCAGCGTTGACTTGGGGTCCGGCAGGGCTGAAGCTTTCTTT. The chain carries TRBV29-1 and TRBJ1-1; possible D gene TRBD1, 5 bases. V was shortened by 3 bases and J by 6 bases, with 17 bases between the two germline ends. CDR1 and CDR2 (germline): SQVTM, ANQGSEA. The CDR3 has 14 residues.

This clonotype has just a few counts. This chain's CDR3 is CASSLIGGSSSGLQPQHF. CDR3 DNA sequence: TGTGCCAGCAGCTTGATAGGGGGGAGTTCTTCAGGCCTTCAGCCCCAGCATTTT. The chain recombines TRBV5-6 with TRBJ1-5, with D possibly matching TRBD1 (6 bases). Germline CDR1 and CDR2: SGHDT and YYEEEE. The CDR3 runs to 18 residues. The V end lost 1 base, the J end lost 6 bases, and 23 bases lay between the germline ends.

This chain connects TRBV5-1 to TRBJ2-1, with 7 bases matching TRBD1. The length of the CDR3 is 15 residues. The germline V gene encodes CDR1 SGHRS and CDR2 YFSETQ. Losses at the gene ends were 3 bases for V and 4 bases for J; bases not matched to a gene: 7. The CDR3 region is CASSSAGTDYNEQFF. CDR3 nucleotides: TGCGCCAGCAGCTCAGCCGGGACAGATTACAATGAGCAGTTCTTC.

The V gene is TRBV20-1, the J gene TRBJ2-5; TRBD2 aligns across 10 bases. The CDR3 is 13 residues long. J was trimmed by 5 bases and V by 7 bases; bases with no gene match: 7. Germline CDR1 and CDR2: DFQATT and SNEGSKA (reference sequence). CDR3 amino acids: CSGASGSRETQYF. For the CDR3, the DNA is TGCAGTGGGGCTAGCGGGAGTAGGGAGACCCAGTACTTC.

The chain links TRBV6-1 to TRBJ2-1, with TRBD1 as a possible D gene (5 bases). The CDR3 has 15 amino acids. From germline, CDR1 is MNHNS and CDR2 SASEGT. V lost 4 bases and J 8 bases, leaving 18 bases between the germline ends. The CDR3 sequence: CASSAQISRGYEQFF. The CDR3 DNA follows: TGTGCCAGCAGTGCCCAAATAAGTAGGGGCTATGAGCAGTTCTTC.

V and J are TRBV6-1 and TRBJ1-2; TRBD1 matches 8 bases. CDR1 MNHNS and CDR2 SASEGT come from the germline V gene. V gave up 6 bases and J gave up 6 bases; unmatched junction bases: 9. The CDR3 has 14 amino acids. CDR3 amino acids: CASRDPGGADGYTF. DNA of the CDR3: TGTGCCAGCAGAGACCCAGGGGGCGCAGATGGCTACACCTTC.

This clonotype was detected a few times. The rearrangement links TRBV12-3 or TRBV12-4 to TRBJ1-5; tentative D call: TRBD1 (5 bases). This CDR3 contains 12 residues. Trimming pared 3 bases from V and 7 bases from J, leaving 7 bases between. The CDR3 bases are TGTGCCAGCAGTTTTCAGGGCCAGCCCCAGCATTTT. It translates to CASSFQGQPQHF.

In this sample, this clonotype turned up many times. The chain has TRBV15 and TRBJ1-1, with TRBD1 matching 11 bases. The germline CDR1 and CDR2 sequences are LNHNV and YYDKDF (reference sequence). Unmatched junction bases numbered 5, after V lost 2 bases and J lost 6 bases. The length of the CDR3 is 15 residues. CDR3 residues: CATSRRTGGRAEAFF. As DNA, the CDR3 is TGTGCCACCAGCAGAAGGACAGGGGGCAGGGCTGAAGCTTTCTTT.